These 22 T cell receptor beta chains share one sample of origin, sequenced in a study of T cells in Graves' hyperthyroidism and ophthalmopathy. RNA transcripts were the template for amplifying TCR beta CDR3 regions. An initial round of RT-PCR targeting the TCR CDR3 relied on the HTBI primer set. TCRdb re-called the multiplex PCR reads with MiXCR, one entry per CDR3 protein. There are approximately 520,000 distinct CDR3 sequences in the sample; 24% occur only once, and around 11% lies in the top ten. Sequencing was carried out using blood. The receptors come from a woman aged 25 to 39 with Graves' ophthalmopathy.

This clonotype was recorded a few times. The chain couples TRBV5-4 to TRBJ1-2, with TRBD1 as a possible D gene (5 bases). Germline V gene data show CDR1 as SGHNT and CDR2 as YYREEE (reference sequence). Between the trimmed V and J ends, which lost 7 bases and 2 bases, there was a span of 12 bases. This CDR3 has 13 amino acids. This CDR3 reads CASGTQGNYGYTF. CDR3 DNA sequence: TGTGCCAGCGGAACCCAGGGCAACTATGGCTACACCTTC.

Notes on this clonotype: A much bigger clone sits one base away, suggesting this may be a read error. The chain uses TRBV6-2 or TRBV6-3 and TRBJ2-2; TRBD1 might be the D (6 bases). CDR1 and CDR2 from the germline V gene are MNHEY and SVGEGT. The CDR3 contains 15 residues. The CDR3 here is CVSSYPRGWTGELFF. The CDR3 DNA follows: TGTGTCAGCAGTTATCCAAGGGGGTGGACCGGGGAGCTGTTTTTT.

At least ten counts were recorded for this clonotype. The gene calls are TRBV10-2 and TRBJ2-7; D may correspond to TRBD1 or TRBD2 (6 bases each). V lost 0 bases, J lost 6 bases, and 18 bases lay in between. Per the germline V gene, CDR1 is WSHSY and CDR2 is SAAADI. The CDR3 contains 16 residues. The CDR3 coding sequence is TGCGCCAGCAGTGAGTCTTTCAGGGGAGGTCGTGTCGAGCAGTACTTC. As protein: CASSESFRGGRVEQYF.

A few counts support this clonotype. The rearrangement uses TRBV4-1 and TRBJ2-2; 12 nucleotides line up with TRBD2. V lost 0 bases to trimming and J lost 6 bases; unmatched junction nucleotides: 5. The length of the CDR3 is 17 residues. Germline V gene lookup returns CDR1 MGHRA and CDR2 YSYEKL. The CDR3 DNA reads TGCGCCAGCAGCCAAGATCGACTAGCGGGAGAATCCGGGGAGCTGTTTTTT. Protein: CASSQDRLAGESGELFF.

This chain uses TRBV2 with TRBJ2-2, with a weak D call TRBD2 (6 bases). The CDR3 is 16 residues long. V lost 6 bases, J lost 7 bases, and 21 bases lay in between. The germline V gene encodes CDR1 SNHLY and CDR2 FYNNEI. CDR3 amino acids: CASSPSGLFYGGELFF. CDR3 DNA: TGTGCCAGCAGCCCATCGGGACTTTTCTACGGCGGGGAGCTGTTTTTT.

The chain joins TRBV7-9 to TRBJ2-7; 8 positions agree with TRBD1. The V gene's germline CDR1 is SEHNR and CDR2 FQNEAQ (reference sequence). There are 15 residues in the CDR3. Trimming removed 2 bases from V and 6 bases from J; junction bases left unmatched: 9. The CDR3 spells CASSLQGAGSGEQYF. The CDR3 bases are TGTGCCAGCAGCTTACAGGGGGCCGGATCGGGCGAGCAGTACTTC.

This clonotype appeared a few times. CDR3 sequence (DNA): TGCGCCAGCAGCGCCCCTTCGCGGGGAAACTACGAGCAGTACTTC. Translation: CASSAPSRGNYEQYF. The chain links TRBV4-1 to TRBJ2-7, with a tentative D call TRBD2 (6 bases). The CDR3 is made up of 15 amino acids. Trimming shortened V by 5 bases and J by 3 bases, and 17 bases separated the two germline ends. Germline-derived CDR1 and CDR2 are MGHRA and YSYEKL.

The CDR3: CASSVKDGGGEQYF. The CDR3 nucleotides are TGTGCCAGCAGCGTAAAGGACGGGGGCGGCGAGCAGTACTTC. V and J are TRBV28 and TRBJ2-7; D could derive from TRBD1 or TRBD2 (6 bases each). V gave up 6 bases and J gave up 6 bases, with 18 bases separating them. CDR1 and CDR2 (germline): MDHEN, SYDVKM. The length of the CDR3 is 14 residues.

This clonotype was observed a handful of times. CDR3 nucleotide sequence: TGTGCTAGTGGTTTGTCTGTGACAGGGGCAGACTACGAGCAGTACTTC. Protein product: CASGLSVTGADYEQYF. The chain combines TRBV12-5 with TRBJ2-7, with 8 bases identical to TRBD1. Looked up from germline, CDR1 is LGHNT and CDR2 is FRNRAP. Trimming took 2 bases from V and 3 from J; bases not matched to a gene: 9. The CDR3 spans 16 residues.

In this sample, this clonotype turned up many times. The V gene is TRBV5-1, the J gene TRBJ1-1; possibly TRBD1 for D (5 bases). The germline V gene has CDR1 SGHRS and CDR2 YFSETQ. V was trimmed by 2 bases and J by 3 bases, leaving 8 bases between them. The CDR3 contains 13 residues. This chain's CDR3 is CASSFPGYTEAFF. The CDR3 bases are TGCGCCAGCAGCTTCCCAGGGTACACTGAAGCTTTCTTT.

In this sample, this clonotype turned up a few times. The CDR3 region has the DNA TGTGCCAGCAGTTTGGCGAAAATTTACGAGCAGTACTTC. This sequence encodes CASSLAKIYEQYF. This chain connects TRBV28 to TRBJ2-7; the D is unclear. The CDR3 contains 13 residues. Trimming took 3 bases from V and 4 from J, leaving 10 bases between them. CDR1 and CDR2 from the germline V gene are MDHEN and SYDVKM. The full variable domain, with the rest looked up from reference TRBV28 and TRBJ2-7, is DVKVTQSSRYLVKRTGEKVFLECVQDMDHENMFWYRQDPGLGLRLIYFSYDVKMKEKGDIPEGYSVSREKKERFSLILESASTNQTSMYLCASSLAKIYEQYFGPGTRLTVT.

This clonotype has a count of ten or more. The chain couples TRBV12-3 or TRBV12-4 to TRBJ2-2; possible D gene TRBD2, 6 bases. Deletions cut 3 bases from V and 6 bases from J, with 11 bases between. CDR3 size: 14 residues. The CDR3 spells CASSFSGNAGELFF. DNA for the CDR3: TGTGCCAGCAGTTTTAGCGGTAACGCCGGGGAGCTGTTTTTT.

CDR3 nucleotides: TGTGCCAGCTCACCACGGCAGGAGGACAGCTACACCTTC. Its protein product is CASSPRQEDSYTF. The chain links TRBV18 to TRBJ1-2; D perhaps matches TRBD1 (5 bases). The V end lost 1 base, the J end lost 9 bases, and 12 bases lay between the germline ends. The CDR3 runs 13 residues. Germline V gene sequence: CDR1 KGHSH, CDR2 LQKENI.

This chain links TRBV3-1 with TRBJ1-2; D is unresolved. V was cut by 0 bases and J by 4 bases, with 15 bases left in between. Germline CDR1 reads LGHDT; CDR2 reads YNNKEL (reference sequence). The CDR3 spans 16 residues. The CDR3 coding sequence is TGTGCCAGCAGCCAAGATTCGTTGAGTGCGGCCTATGGCTACACCTTC. Translated, it gives CASSQDSLSAAYGYTF. Full variable domain (outside the CDR3, taken from reference TRBV3-1 and TRBJ1-2): DTAVSQTPKYLVTQMGNDKSIKCEQNLGHDTMYWYKQDSKKFLKIMFSYNNKELIINETVPNRFSPKSPDKAHLNLHINSLELGDSAVYFCASSQDSLSAAYGYTFGSGTRLTVV.

As concerns this clonotype: One base away lies a much larger clone, so this may be a sequencing read error. V usage is TRBV27 and J usage is TRBJ1-1, with D uncertain. Germline CDR1 reads MNHEY; CDR2 reads SMNVEV (reference sequence). CDR3 length: 13 residues. CDR3 coding DNA: TGTGCCAGCAGTCGCCAGACCCACACTGAAGCTTGCTTT. Its translation is CASSRQTHTEACF.

As to this clonotype: At one end the junction does not follow the germline gene, possibly because of a read error. The chain couples TRBV28 to TRBJ1-1; 8 bases line up with TRBD1. Germline V gene sequence: CDR1 MDHEN, CDR2 SYDVKM. The CDR3 is made up of 13 amino acids. CDR3 sequence (DNA): TGTGCCAGCAGCAACAGGGGGAGGTCTGAAGCTTGGTTT. Translated: CASSNRGRSEAWF.

This clonotype has ten or more counts. The chain has TRBV2 and TRBJ2-5; 7 bases are a match to TRBD1. CDR1 and CDR2 from the germline V gene are SNHLY and FYNNEI. Losses at the gene ends were 9 bases for V and 2 bases for J; bases not matched to a gene: 6. There are 13 residues in the CDR3. The CDR3 spells CASSGTAQETQYF. The CDR3 DNA reads TGTGCCAGTTCCGGGACAGCTCAAGAGACCCAGTACTTC.

The rearrangement joins TRBV30 to TRBJ2-7; 13 positions match TRBD2. With 5 bases clipped from V and 5 bases from J, the junction kept 12 bases outside the gene matches. This CDR3 region has 16 residues. Germline values: CDR1 GTSNPN, CDR2 SVGIG (reference sequence). The CDR3 region is CAWRSPGGLAGNEQYF. DNA of the CDR3: TGTGCCTGGCGTTCGCCCGGGGGACTAGCGGGAAACGAGCAGTACTTC. The whole variable domain, remainder taken from reference TRBV30 and TRBJ2-7, is SQTIHQWPATLVQPVGSPLSLECTVEGTSNPNLYWYRQAAGRGLQLLFYSVGIGQISSEVPQNLSASRPQDRQFILSSKKLLLSDSGFYLCAWRSPGGLAGNEQYFGPGTRLTVT.

This clonotype was seen many times. The V call is TRBV27, the J call TRBJ1-5; 7 nucleotides line up with TRBD1. Germline V gives CDR1 MNHEY, CDR2 SMNVEV (reference sequence). V lost 6 bases, J lost 3 bases, and 5 bases stayed unmatched. The CDR3 is made up of 14 amino acids. The CDR3: CASRQQGNNQPQHF. CDR3 nucleotides: TGTGCCAGCAGGCAACAGGGGAACAATCAGCCCCAGCATTTT.

This clonotype occurred many times. The chain joins TRBV11-2 to TRBJ1-3; no reliable D call. The CDR3 runs 15 residues. Germline V gene sequence: CDR1 SGHAT, CDR2 FQNNGV. Trimming removed 4 bases from V and 0 bases from J, with 10 bases in between. The chain's CDR3 is CASSYDRGSGNTIYF. Here the CDR3 DNA reads TGTGCCAGCAGCTACGACCGGGGCTCTGGAAACACCATATATTTT.

This clonotype showed up many times. The chain is built from TRBV20-1 and TRBJ1-1; possible D gene TRBD1, 6 bases. There are 14 residues in the CDR3. Germline V CDR1 and CDR2: DFQATT, SNEGSKA (reference sequence). V was trimmed by 0 bases and J by 7 bases, leaving 15 bases between them. Here the CDR3 reads CSARDPTRGYEAFF. The CDR3 nucleotides are TGCAGTGCTAGAGATCCCACCAGGGGTTATGAAGCTTTCTTT.

The chain is built from TRBV7-2 and TRBJ2-7, with 8 nucleotides matching TRBD1. The CDR3 sequence is 15 residues long. In germline, CDR1 is SGHTA, CDR2 FQGNSA. Trimming cost V 5 bases and J 4 bases; bases outside gene matches: 10. The DNA for the CDR3 is TGTGCCAGCAGCAGCAGGACAGGGCCTATATACGAGCAGTACTTC. Translating gives CASSSRTGPIYEQYF.